A selection of T cell receptor beta chains follows, all from one sample in a study of response to subunit inactivated influenza vaccine. From the RT-PCR reads, TCRdb called clonotypes with MiXCR, one entry per CDR3 protein. The sample lists 150,000 to 200,000 distinct CDR3 sequences, roughly 12% occurring once. These data were also reused for a study on T cells expressing NK-cell markers.

Material: CD8+ T cells sorted from PBMCs, obtained 11 to 12 days after vaccination. Receptors originate from a man aged 50 to 60 who received an inactivated influenza vaccine. The CDR3 runs from the conserved cysteine through the conserved F or W. A D gene is named only where the DNA matches it firmly. Rows give clone size only sometimes, using once, few, many, or a class for an expanded clone.

J gene	V gene	clone size	D gene	CDR3 DNA	CDR3 protein
TRBJ2-7	TRBV2	NA	TRBD1	TGTGCCAGCAGGGTCCGGACAGGCTCCTACGAGCAGTACTTC	CASRVRTGSYEQYF
TRBJ2-7	TRBV4-2	NA	NA	TGTGCCAGCAGCCCCTTGGTGGTCAGCACCTACGAGCAGTACTTC	CASSPLVVSTYEQYF
TRBJ1-1	TRBV19	NA	NA	TGTGCCAGTAGTATTTGGTCGCTCCCTGAAGCTTTCTTT	CASSIWSLPEAFF
TRBJ2-7	TRBV27	NA	TRBD1	TGTGCCAGCACCCCCACCCCAGGGGGTTTCGGCTACGAGCAGTACTTC	CASTPTPGGFGYEQYF
TRBJ2-7	TRBV7-2	few	TRBD1	TGTGCCAGCAGCATTACAGGGGGCGGGTACGAGCAGTACTTC	CASSITGGGYEQYF
TRBJ2-7	TRBV7-9	many	TRBD2	TGTGCCAGCAGCCCCCCGGGACTAGGGGCGTACGAGCAGTACTTC	CASSPPGLGAYEQYF
TRBJ1-4	TRBV11-2	NA	NA	TGTGCCAGCAGCTTCATCCGAGGGCCCCCAAAAAATGATGAAAAACTGTTTTTT	CASSFIRGPPKNDEKLFF
TRBJ2-1	TRBV3-1	NA	NA	TGTGCCAGCAGCCGTAGTAACTACAATGAGCAGTTCTTC	CASSRSNYNEQFF
TRBJ2-7	TRBV30	NA	NA	TGTGCCTGGAGCGAAACAGGGAGCGAGCAGTACTTC	CAWSETGSEQYF
TRBJ1-1	TRBV6-2/TRBV6-3	few	NA	TGTGCCAGCAGTTACTCGAATGCGGGGGATCCAGAGAGGGCCGGGGACACTGAAGCTTTCTTT	CASSYSNAGDPERAGDTEAFF
TRBJ2-1	TRBV7-9	NA	NA	TGTGCCAGCAGCGCCCGGGGACTTTCGCTTCACGGGCAGTTCTTC	CASSARGLSLHGQFF
TRBJ2-2	TRBV7-9	many	NA	TGTGCCAGCAGCTTAGTGCTGGGAAACACCGGGGAGCTGTTTTTT	CASSLVLGNTGELFF
TRBJ2-1	TRBV2	NA	TRBD2	TGTGCCAGCAGTGAAGTCCTAGCGGGGCTATACAATGAGCAGTTCTTC	CASSEVLAGLYNEQFF
TRBJ2-7	TRBV27	few	NA	TGTGCCAGCAGTTTATTGTGGACGGGTTCGGGCGAGCAGTACTTC	CASSLLWTGSGEQYF
TRBJ1-6	TRBV4-1	NA	NA	TGCGCCAGCAGCCAAGGCCATTCTAATTCACCCCTCCACTTT	CASSQGHSNSPLHF
TRBJ2-3	TRBV7-8	NA	NA	TGTGCCAGCAGCTTACTGGGGGGGCTCTACACAGATACGCAGTATTTT	CASSLLGGLYTDTQYF
TRBJ2-1	TRBV7-8	many	TRBD2	TGTGCCAGCAGCTTAGACTTGGGCGGGGGGGCCATTGAGCAGTTCTTC	CASSLDLGGGAIEQFF
TRBJ2-7	TRBV7-8	NA	NA	TGTGCCAGCAGCAAGTCGGGACTTGGGAACGAGCAGTACTTC	CASSKSGLGNEQYF
TRBJ2-3	TRBV7-9	many	NA	TGTGCCAGCAGCAGTAGACAGGCGGTCACAGATACGCAGTATTTT	CASSSRQAVTDTQYF
TRBJ2-5	TRBV7-3	NA	NA	TGTGCCAGCAGCGCCCATGGTGGTTCAAAGACCCAGTACTTC	CASSAHGGSKTQYF
TRBJ2-5	TRBV29-1	many	TRBD2	TGCAGCGCTGGCCTCGGGACTAGCGGGATCGAGACCCAGTACTTC	CSAGLGTSGIETQYF
TRBJ2-5	TRBV4-1	NA	NA	TGCGCCAGCAGCCATAGAGGCGGGGACCCTCAAGAGACCCAGTACTTC	CASSHRGGDPQETQYF
TRBJ2-7	TRBV7-9	NA	TRBD2	TGTGCCAGCAGCGACCTTAGCGGGAGAAACGACGAGCAGTACTTC	CASSDLSGRNDEQYF
TRBJ1-6	TRBV6-5	few	NA	TGTGCCAGCAGTTACTTGGAAGGGTATAATTCACCCCTCCACTTT	CASSYLEGYNSPLHF
TRBJ1-3	TRBV5-5	few	NA	TGTGCCAGCAGCTTGGTTGACACCATATATTTT	CASSLVDTIYF
TRBJ2-1	TRBV6-5	NA	TRBD2	TGTGCCAGCAGTTACAGTGTAGCGGGAGGAGAGCAGTTCTTC	CASSYSVAGGEQFF
TRBJ2-3	TRBV11-1	NA	TRBD2	TGTGCCAGCAGACCGGACAGGGTCGGACTAGCGGGAGAATCAGATACGCAGTATTTT	CASRPDRVGLAGESDTQYF